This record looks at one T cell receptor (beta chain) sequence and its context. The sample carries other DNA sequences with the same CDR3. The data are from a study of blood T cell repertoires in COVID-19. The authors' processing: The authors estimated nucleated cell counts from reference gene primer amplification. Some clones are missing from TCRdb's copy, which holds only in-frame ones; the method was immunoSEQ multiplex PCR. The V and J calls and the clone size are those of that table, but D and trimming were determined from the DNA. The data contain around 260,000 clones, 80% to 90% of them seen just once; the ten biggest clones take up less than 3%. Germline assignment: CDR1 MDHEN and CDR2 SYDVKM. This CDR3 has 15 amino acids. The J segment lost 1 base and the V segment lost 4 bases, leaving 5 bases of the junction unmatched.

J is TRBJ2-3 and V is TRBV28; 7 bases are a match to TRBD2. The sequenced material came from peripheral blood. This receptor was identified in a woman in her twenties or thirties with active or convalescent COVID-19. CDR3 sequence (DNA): TGTGCCAGCAGTTCCCCTGGGGGGGGCACAGATACGCAGTATTTT. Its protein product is CASSSPGGGTDTQYF.